The clone carrying this TCR beta chain was picked up many times. Its target is not known. These data come from a study of T cell repertoires in cytomegalovirus infection. Study results and limitations: Summed frequency of public TCR beta families distinguished CMV carriers with the relevant HLA.

TCRdb analysed the reads with MiXCR anew, one entry per CDR3 protein. This table holds about 310,000 distinct CDR3 sequences, about 9.2% found once. Germline V CDR1 and CDR2: LNHDA, SQIVND (reference sequence). The V segment lost 8 bases and the J segment 4 bases; nucleotides outside the gene matches: 3. The CDR3 covers 15 residues. The sample was PBMCs. This sequence was found in a human donor in good health (CMV status not recorded). Some clones in this sample may be carry-over from other donors' samples. The genes are TRBV19 and TRBJ2-1, with 15 bases identical to TRBD2. The CDR3 region has the DNA TGTGCCAGTGGCGGACTAGCGGGGGGGTACAATGAGCAGTTCTTC. Protein product: CASGGLAGGYNEQFF.